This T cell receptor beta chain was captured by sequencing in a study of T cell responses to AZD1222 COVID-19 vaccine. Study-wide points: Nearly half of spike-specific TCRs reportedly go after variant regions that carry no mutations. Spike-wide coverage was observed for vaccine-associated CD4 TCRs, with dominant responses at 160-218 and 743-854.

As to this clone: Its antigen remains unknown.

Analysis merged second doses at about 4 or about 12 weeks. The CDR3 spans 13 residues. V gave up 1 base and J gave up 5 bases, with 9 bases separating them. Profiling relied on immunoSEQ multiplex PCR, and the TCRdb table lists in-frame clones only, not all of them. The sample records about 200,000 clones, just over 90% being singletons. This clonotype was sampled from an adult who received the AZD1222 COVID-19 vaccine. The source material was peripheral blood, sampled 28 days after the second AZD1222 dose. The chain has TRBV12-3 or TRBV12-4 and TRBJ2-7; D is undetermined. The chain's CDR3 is CASSLVVSHEQYF. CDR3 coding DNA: TGTGCCAGCAGTTTAGTAGTTTCCCACGAGCAGTACTTC.